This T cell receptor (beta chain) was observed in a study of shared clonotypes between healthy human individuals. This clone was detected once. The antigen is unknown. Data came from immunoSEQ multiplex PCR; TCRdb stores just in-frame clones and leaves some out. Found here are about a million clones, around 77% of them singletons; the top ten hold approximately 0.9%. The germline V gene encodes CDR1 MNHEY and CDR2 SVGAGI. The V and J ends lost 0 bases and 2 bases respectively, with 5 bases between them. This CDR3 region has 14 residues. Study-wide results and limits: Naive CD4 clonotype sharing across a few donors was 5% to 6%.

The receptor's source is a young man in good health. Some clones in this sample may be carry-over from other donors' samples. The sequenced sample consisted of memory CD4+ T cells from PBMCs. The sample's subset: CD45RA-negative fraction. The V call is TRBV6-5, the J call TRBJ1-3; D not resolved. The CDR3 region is CASSYSRAGNTIYF. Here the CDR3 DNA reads TGTGCCAGCAGTTACTCGAGGGCTGGAAACACCATATATTTT.